Given below is one T cell receptor (beta chain) in context. Methods used by the authors: Amplification from reference gene primers served as the basis for estimated nucleated cell counts. Assay used: immunoSEQ multiplex PCR; TCRdb lists only in-frame clones, some missing. V and J calls and clone size are copied from that table; D and trimming were computed from the DNA. The sample lists around 230,000 clones, about four fifths seen once, with 7% to 10% in the top ten. There are 13 residues in the CDR3. After removal of 5 bases from V and 6 bases from J, the junction contained 1 base not matched to a gene. Germline assignment: CDR1 SNHLY and CDR2 FYNNEI. This entry comes from a study of blood T cell repertoires in COVID-19. Study as a whole: Whether acute or convalescent, the COVID-19 samples came from the United States, Italy and Spain. PBMCs, B-cell-depleted T cells, or T cells provided the cDNA or gDNA that made up the material.

The gene calls are TRBV2 and TRBJ2-2; TRBD1 matches at 9 bases. Sequencing input: peripheral blood. This TCR derives from a woman in her fifties or sixties with acute or convalescent COVID-19. The DNA of the CDR3 is TGTGCCAGCAGTACAGGGGGCCCCGGGGAGCTGTTTTTT. Its translation: CASSTGGPGELFF.